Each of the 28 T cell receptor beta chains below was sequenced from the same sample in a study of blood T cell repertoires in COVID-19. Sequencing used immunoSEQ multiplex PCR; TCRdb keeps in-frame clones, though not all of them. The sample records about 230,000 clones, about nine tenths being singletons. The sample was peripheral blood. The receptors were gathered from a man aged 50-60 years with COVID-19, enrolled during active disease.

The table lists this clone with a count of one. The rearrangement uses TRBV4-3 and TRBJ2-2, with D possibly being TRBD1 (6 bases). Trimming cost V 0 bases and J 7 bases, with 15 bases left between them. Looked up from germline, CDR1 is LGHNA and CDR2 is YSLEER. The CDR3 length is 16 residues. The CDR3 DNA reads TGCGCCAGCAGCCAAGAAGCGCAGGGGAGAGGCGGGGAGCTGTTTTTT. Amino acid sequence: CASSQEAQGRGGELFF.

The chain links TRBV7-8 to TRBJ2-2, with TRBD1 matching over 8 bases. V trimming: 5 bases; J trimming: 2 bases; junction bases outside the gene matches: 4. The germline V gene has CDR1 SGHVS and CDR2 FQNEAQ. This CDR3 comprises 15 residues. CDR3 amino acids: CASSRGTGNTGELFF. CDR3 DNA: TGTGCCAGCAGCCGAGGGACAGGAAACACCGGGGAGCTGTTTTTT.

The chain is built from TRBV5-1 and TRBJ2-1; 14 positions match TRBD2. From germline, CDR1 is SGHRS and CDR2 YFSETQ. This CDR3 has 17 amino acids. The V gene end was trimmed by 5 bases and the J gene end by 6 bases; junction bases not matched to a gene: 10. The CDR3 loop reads CASSRGLAGALGNEQFF. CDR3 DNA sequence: TGCGCCAGCAGTCGGGGACTAGCGGGAGCTCTGGGCAATGAGCAGTTCTTC.

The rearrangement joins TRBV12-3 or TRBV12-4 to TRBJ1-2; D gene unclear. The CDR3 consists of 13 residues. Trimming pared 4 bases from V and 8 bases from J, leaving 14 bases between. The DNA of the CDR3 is TGTGCCAGCAGTTCGGAACGTGGCGGGGGCTACACCTTC. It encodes CASSSERGGGYTF.

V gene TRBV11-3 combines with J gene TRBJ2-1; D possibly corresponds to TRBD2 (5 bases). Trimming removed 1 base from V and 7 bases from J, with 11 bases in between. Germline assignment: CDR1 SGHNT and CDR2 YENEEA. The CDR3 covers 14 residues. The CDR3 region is CASSLAAVGNEQFF. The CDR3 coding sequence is TGTGCCAGCAGCTTAGCAGCGGTAGGGAATGAGCAGTTCTTC.

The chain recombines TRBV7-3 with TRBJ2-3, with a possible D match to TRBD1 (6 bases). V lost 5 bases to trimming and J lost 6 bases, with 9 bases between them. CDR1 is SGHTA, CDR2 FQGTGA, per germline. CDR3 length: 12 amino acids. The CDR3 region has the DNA TGTGCCAGCAGCCTCCAGGGGGATACGCAGTATTTT. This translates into CASSLQGDTQYF. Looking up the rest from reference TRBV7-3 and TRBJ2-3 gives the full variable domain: GAGVSQTPSNKVTEKGKYVELRCDPISGHTALYWYRQSLGQGPEFLIYFQGTGAADDSGLPNDRFFAVRPEGSVSTLKIQRTERGDSAVYLCASSLQGDTQYFGPGTRLTVL.

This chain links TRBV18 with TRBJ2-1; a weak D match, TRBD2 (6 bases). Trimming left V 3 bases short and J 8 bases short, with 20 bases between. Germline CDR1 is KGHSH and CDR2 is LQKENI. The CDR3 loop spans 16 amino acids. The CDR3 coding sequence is TGTGCCAGCTCACCGAACGATAGCGGAGCTCCCGATGAGCAGTTCTTC. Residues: CASSPNDSGAPDEQFF.

The CDR3 coding sequence is TGTGCCAGCAGTCCACTAGCGGGGGGAACCTACGAGCAGTACTTC. Translated, it gives CASSPLAGGTYEQYF. J is TRBJ2-7 and V is TRBV6-5; 12 bases map to TRBD2. Germline V gene data show CDR1 as MNHEY and CDR2 as SVGAGI. The trim removed 5 bases at V and 2 bases at J, leaving 4 bases unmatched. The CDR3 length is 15 residues.

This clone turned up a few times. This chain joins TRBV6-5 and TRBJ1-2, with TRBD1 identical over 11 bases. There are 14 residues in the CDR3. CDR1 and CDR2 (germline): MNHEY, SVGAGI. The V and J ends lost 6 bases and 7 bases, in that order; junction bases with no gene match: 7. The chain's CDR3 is CASSRTGTGGGYTF. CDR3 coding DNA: TGTGCCAGCAGCCGAACCGGGACAGGGGGTGGCTACACCTTC.

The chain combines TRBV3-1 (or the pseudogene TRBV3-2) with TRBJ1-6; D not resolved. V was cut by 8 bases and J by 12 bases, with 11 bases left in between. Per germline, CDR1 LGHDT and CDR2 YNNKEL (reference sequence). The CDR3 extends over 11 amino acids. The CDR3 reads CASPTKGPLHF. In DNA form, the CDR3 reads TGTGCCAGCCCGACTAAGGGACCCCTCCACTTT.

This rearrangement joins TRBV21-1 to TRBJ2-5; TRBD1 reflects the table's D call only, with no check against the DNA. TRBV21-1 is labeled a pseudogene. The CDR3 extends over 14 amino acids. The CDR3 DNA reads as TGTGCCAGCAGCCTGACGACAGGGGGTGAGACCCAGTACTTC. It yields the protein CASSLTTGGETQYF.

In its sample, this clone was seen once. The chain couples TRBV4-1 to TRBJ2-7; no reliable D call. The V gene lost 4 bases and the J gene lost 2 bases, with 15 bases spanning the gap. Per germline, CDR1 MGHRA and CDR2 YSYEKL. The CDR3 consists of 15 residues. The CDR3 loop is CASSLDFGHTYEQYF. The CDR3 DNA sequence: TGCGCCAGCAGCCTTGATTTTGGGCACACCTACGAGCAGTACTTC.

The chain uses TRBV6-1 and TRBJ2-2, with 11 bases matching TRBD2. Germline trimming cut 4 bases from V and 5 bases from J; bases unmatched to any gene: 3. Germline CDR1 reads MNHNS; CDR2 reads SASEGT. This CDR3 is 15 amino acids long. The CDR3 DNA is TGTGCCAGCAGTGTAGCGGGAGGGCCGACCGGGGAGCTGTTTTTT. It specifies CASSVAGGPTGELFF.

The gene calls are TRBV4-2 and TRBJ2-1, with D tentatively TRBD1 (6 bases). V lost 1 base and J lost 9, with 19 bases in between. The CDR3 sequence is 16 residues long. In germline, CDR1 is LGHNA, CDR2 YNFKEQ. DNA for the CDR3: TGTGCCAGCAGCCAAGTGAGGGCACAGGCGGACAGTGAGCAGTTCTTC. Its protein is CASSQVRAQADSEQFF.

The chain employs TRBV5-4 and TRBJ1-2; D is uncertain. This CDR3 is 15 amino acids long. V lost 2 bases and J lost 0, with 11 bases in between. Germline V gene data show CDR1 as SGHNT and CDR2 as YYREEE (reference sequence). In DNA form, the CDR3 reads TGTGCCAGCAGCTTTCCCGACACAGCTAACTATGGCTACACCTTC. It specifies CASSFPDTANYGYTF.

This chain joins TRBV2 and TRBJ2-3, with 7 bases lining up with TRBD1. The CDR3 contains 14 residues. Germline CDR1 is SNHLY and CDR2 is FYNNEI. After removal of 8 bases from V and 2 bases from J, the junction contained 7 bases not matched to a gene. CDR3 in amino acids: CASHRGYFTDTQYF. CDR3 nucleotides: TGTGCCAGCCACAGGGGCTATTTCACAGATACGCAGTATTTT.

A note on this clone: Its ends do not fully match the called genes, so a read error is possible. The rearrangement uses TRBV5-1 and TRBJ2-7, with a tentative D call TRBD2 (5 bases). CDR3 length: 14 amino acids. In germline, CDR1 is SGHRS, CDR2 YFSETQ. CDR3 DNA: TGCGCCAGCACCTTGGTTCCTAGCAGTGACGAGCAGTACTTC. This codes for CASTLVPSSDEQYF.

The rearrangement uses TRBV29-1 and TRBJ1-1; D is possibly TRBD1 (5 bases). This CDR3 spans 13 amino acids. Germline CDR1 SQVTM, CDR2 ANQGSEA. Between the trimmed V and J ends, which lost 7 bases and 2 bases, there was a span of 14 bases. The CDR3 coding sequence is TGCAGCGCTGTGGACACGATTAACACTGAAGCTTTCTTT. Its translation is CSAVDTINTEAFF.

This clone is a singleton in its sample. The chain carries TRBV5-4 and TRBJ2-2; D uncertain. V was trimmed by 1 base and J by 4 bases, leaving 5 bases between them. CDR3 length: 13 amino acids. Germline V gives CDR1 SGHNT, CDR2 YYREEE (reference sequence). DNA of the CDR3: TGTGCCAGCAGCTTGCTCGTCACCGGGGAGCTGTTTTTT. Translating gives CASSLLVTGELFF.

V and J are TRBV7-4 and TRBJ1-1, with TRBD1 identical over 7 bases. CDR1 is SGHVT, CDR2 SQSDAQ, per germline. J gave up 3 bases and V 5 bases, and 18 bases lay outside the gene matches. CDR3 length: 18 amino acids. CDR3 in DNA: TGTGCCAGCAGCCAACCGCCACGGACAGGCAGAGGAGACACTGAAGCTTTCTTT. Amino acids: CASSQPPRTGRGDTEAFF. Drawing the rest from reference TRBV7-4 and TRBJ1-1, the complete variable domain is GAGVSQSPRYKVAKRGRDVALRCDSISGHVTLYWYRQTLGQGSEVLTYSQSDAQRDKSGRPSGRFSAERPERSVSTLKIQRTEQGDSAVYLCASSQPPRTGRGDTEAFFGQGTRLTVV.

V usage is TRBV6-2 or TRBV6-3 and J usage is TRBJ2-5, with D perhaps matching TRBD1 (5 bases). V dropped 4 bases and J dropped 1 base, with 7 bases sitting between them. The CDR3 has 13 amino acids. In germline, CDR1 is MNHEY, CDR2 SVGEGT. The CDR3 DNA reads TGTGCCAGCAGTTCTAGGGGCCAAGAGACCCAGTACTTC. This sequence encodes CASSSRGQETQYF.

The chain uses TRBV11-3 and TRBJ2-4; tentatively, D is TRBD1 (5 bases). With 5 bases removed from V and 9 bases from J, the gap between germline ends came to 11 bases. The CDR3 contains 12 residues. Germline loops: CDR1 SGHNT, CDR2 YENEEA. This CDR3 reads CASSPGQGIQYF. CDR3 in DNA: TGTGCCAGCAGCCCCGGCCAGGGCATTCAGTACTTC.

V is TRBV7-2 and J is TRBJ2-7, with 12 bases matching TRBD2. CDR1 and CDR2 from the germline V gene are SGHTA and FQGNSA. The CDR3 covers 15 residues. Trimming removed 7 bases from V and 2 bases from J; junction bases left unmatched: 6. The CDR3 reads CASTPSGGATYEQYF. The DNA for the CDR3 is TGTGCCAGCACCCCTAGCGGGGGGGCGACCTACGAGCAGTACTTC. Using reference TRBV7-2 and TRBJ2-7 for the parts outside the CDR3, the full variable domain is GAGVSQSPSNKVTEKGKDVELRCDPISGHTALYWYRQSLGQGLEFLIYFQGNSAPDKSGLPSDRFSAERTGGSVSTLTIQRTQQEDSAVYLCASTPSGGATYEQYFGPGTRLTVT.

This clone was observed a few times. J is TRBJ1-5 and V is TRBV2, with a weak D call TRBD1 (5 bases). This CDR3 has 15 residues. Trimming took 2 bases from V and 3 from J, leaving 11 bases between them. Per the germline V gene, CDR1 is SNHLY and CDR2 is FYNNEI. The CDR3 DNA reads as TGTGCCAGCAGTGAAAGGGGTCAGCTCAATCAGCCCCAGCATTTT. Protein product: CASSERGQLNQPQHF.

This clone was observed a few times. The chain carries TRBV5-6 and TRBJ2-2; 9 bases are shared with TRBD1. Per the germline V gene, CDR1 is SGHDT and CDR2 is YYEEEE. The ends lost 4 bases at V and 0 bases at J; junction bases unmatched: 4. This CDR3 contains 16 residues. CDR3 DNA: TGTGCCAGCAGCCCCGGGACAGGGCCGAACACCGGGGAGCTGTTTTTT. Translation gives CASSPGTGPNTGELFF.

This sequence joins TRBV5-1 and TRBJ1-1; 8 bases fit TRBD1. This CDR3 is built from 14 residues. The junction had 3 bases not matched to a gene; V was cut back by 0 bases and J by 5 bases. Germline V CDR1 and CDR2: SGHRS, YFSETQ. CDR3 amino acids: CASSLGTGWTEAFF. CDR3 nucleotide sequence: TGCGCCAGCAGCTTGGGGACAGGGTGGACTGAAGCTTTCTTT.

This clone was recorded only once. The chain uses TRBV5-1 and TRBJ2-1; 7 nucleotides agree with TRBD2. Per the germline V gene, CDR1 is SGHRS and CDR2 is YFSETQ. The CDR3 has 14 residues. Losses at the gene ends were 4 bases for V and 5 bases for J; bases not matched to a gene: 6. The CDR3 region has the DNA TGCGCCAGCAGCACGGGACTAACTAACAATGAGCAGTTCTTC. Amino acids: CASSTGLTNNEQFF.

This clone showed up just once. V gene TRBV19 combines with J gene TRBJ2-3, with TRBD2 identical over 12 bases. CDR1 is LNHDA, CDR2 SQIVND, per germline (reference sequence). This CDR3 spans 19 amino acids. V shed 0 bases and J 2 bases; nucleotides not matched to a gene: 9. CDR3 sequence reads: CASSIDLFGLAGSTDTQYF. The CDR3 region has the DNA TGTGCCAGTAGTATAGATTTATTCGGACTAGCGGGATCCACAGATACGCAGTATTTT.